This is a list of T cell receptor beta chains from one sample in a study of technical replicates of blood from several donors. Produced via immunoSEQ multiplex PCR; TCRdb's table is partial and in-frame only. The table includes tens of thousands of clones, about 87% detected once. The sample comprised PBMCs. The source is a human donor in good health. Some clones in this sample may be carry-over from other donors' samples. CDR3s leave out the opening cysteine and the closing phenylalanine or tryptophan. Each record gives: CDR3 length, V gene, CDR3 protein.

14,TRBV7-9,ASSSWTTTGRETQY
13,TRBV6-5,ASGRGVASGNTIY
12,TRBV6-1,ASTLLHSNTEAF
16,TRBV4-3,ASSQDMGAGAYTGELF
9,TRBV2,ASRGGSEQY
13,TRBV6-6,ASSYSDRDNGGYT
11,TRBV7-6,ASRKRGFQPQH
15,TRBV19,ASSMLPSGIGPREQY
11,TRBV29-1,SVDRRVPYEQY
12,TRBV6-5,ASSYGNPNTEAF
10,TRBV12-5,ASGGSNQPQH
13,TRBV18,ASSPGQAATYEQY